Shown below are 5 T cell receptor beta chains from a single sample sequenced in a study of shared clonotypes between healthy human individuals. Sequencing used immunoSEQ multiplex PCR; TCRdb keeps in-frame clones, though not all of them. The table lists 2.5 million or so clones, around nine tenths of them singletons. The sequenced material came from naive CD4+ T cells sorted from blood. Subset described: CD45RA+ positively selected. The receptors here all came from a man aged 18 to 29 in good health.

The chain combines TRBV11-3 with TRBJ2-7; maybe TRBD2 (6 bases). Trimming stripped 8 bases from V and 2 bases from J, with 10 bases between. Germline CDR1 SGHNT, CDR2 YENEEA. The CDR3 runs to 12 residues. DNA for the CDR3: TGTGCCAGCTGGGGGGAGACCTACGAGCAGTACTTC. Its protein is CASWGETYEQYF.

V usage is TRBV30 and J usage is TRBJ1-2, with D unresolved. V was cut by 0 bases and J by 5 bases, with 19 bases left in between. Germline CDR1 and CDR2: GTSNPN and SVGIG (reference sequence). This CDR3 is built from 16 residues. The DNA for the CDR3 is TGTGCCTGGAGTGTAAGGCAGCACGCCTCCTCATATGGCTACACCTTC. Encoded protein: CAWSVRQHASSYGYTF.

This clone was observed once. The J gene is TRBJ1-4, the V gene TRBV5-4; 7 nucleotides match TRBD1. The CDR3 has 16 residues. J lost 5 bases, V lost 0 bases, and 7 bases had no gene match. Per germline, CDR1 SGHNT and CDR2 YYREEE (reference sequence). The CDR3 spells CASSLGGTGVNEKLFF. CDR3 in DNA: TGTGCCAGCAGCTTGGGGGGAACAGGGGTGAATGAAAAACTGTTTTTT.

The chain uses TRBV29-1 and TRBJ1-1; D remains ambiguous. The CDR3 is 12 amino acids. CDR1 and CDR2 from the germline V gene are SQVTM and ANQGSEA. Trimming pared 3 bases from V and 4 bases from J, leaving 9 bases between. The CDR3 nucleotides read TGCAGCGTTGACAGGTACGGCACTGAAGCTTTCTTT. Its protein product is CSVDRYGTEAFF. The full variable domain, its missing parts supplied by reference TRBV29-1 and TRBJ1-1, is SAVISQKPSRDICQRGTSLTIQCQVDSQVTMMFWYRQQPGQSLTLIATANQGSEATYESGFVIDKFPISRPNLTFSTLTVSNMSPEDSSIYLCSVDRYGTEAFFGQGTRLTVV.

Note on this clone: In the same sample, other DNA sequences code for this CDR3. This chain connects TRBV5-6 to TRBJ1-1; D ambiguous. V dropped 0 bases and J dropped 2 bases, with 5 bases sitting between them. Germline lookup yields CDR1 SGHDT and CDR2 YYEEEE. The CDR3 runs 13 residues. CDR3 bases: TGTGCCAGCAGCTTGGCGCAAAACACTGAAGCTTTCTTT. It encodes CASSLAQNTEAFF.